This T cell receptor beta chain was profiled in a study of blood T cell repertoires in COVID-19. Across the study: Researchers got acute and convalescent COVID-19 samples from the United States, Italy and Spain. Sample material is recorded as cDNA or gDNA derived from T cells, B-cell-depleted T cells, or PBMCs.

As originally analysed: Cell counts per sample came from amplifying reference gene primers. TCRdb's table, derived via immunoSEQ multiplex PCR, lists solely in-frame clones and lacks some. V, J and clone size reflect that table, while D and trimming were determined from the DNA. The sample gives 150,000 to 250,000 clones, roughly nine tenths of which show up once; approximately 2.2% is in the top ten. Cohorts were based on clinical histories the participants reported. The CDR3 runs 15 residues. The V segment lost 3 bases and the J segment 9 bases; nucleotides outside the gene matches: 6. Germline CDR1 SGHTA, CDR2 FQGNSA.

The sequence was collected from a woman in her twenties or thirties who had recovered from COVID-19. The chain carries TRBV7-2 and TRBJ1-6; 9 nucleotides match TRBD1. Sequencing was performed on PBMCs or T cells enriched from blood (not recorded which). The CDR3 nucleotides read TGTGCCAGCAGCTTGACCGGGACAGGGTCTTCACCCCTCCACTTT. Protein sequence: CASSLTGTGSSPLHF.